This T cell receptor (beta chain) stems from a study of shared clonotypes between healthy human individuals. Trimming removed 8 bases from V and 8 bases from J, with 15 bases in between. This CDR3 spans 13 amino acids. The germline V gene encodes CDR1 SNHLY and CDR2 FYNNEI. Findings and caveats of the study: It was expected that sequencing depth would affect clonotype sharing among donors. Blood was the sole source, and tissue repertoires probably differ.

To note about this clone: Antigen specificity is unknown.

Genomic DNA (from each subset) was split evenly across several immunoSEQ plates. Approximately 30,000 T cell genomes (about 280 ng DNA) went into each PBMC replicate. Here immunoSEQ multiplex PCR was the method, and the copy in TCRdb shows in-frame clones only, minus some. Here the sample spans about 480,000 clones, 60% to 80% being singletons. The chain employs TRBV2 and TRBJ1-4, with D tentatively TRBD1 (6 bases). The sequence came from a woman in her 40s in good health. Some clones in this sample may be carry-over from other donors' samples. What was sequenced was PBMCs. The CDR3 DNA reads TGTGCCAGCGGAGGACAGATAGGGGAAAAACTGTTTTTT. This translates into CASGGQIGEKLFF.